This T cell receptor (beta chain) was found in a study of blood T cell repertoires in COVID-19. Libraries were prepared by immunoSEQ multiplex PCR; TCRdb keeps only in-frame clonotypes and omits some of them. The sample shows tens of thousands of clones, roughly 84% of them seen only once. V was shortened by 4 bases and J by 5 bases, with 11 bases between the two germline ends. Germline V lookup: CDR1 SGHTA, CDR2 FQGNSA. The CDR3 consists of 13 residues. The specimen sequenced was peripheral blood. This receptor was taken from a woman older than 75 with active or convalescent COVID-19. The rearrangement joins TRBV7-2 to TRBJ1-2; TRBD1 is a possible D gene (5 bases). The CDR3 spells CASSSPGRYGYTF. CDR3 DNA: TGTGCCAGCAGCTCCCCAGGGAGGTATGGCTACACCTTC. The whole variable domain, filled in from reference TRBV7-2 and TRBJ1-2, reads GAGVSQSPSNKVTEKGKDVELRCDPISGHTALYWYRQSLGQGLEFLIYFQGNSAPDKSGLPSDRFSAERTGGSVSTLTIQRTQQEDSAVYLCASSSPGRYGYTFGSGTRLTVV.